This T cell receptor beta chain was recorded in a study of monozygotic twins with inflammatory bowel disease. CDR1 and CDR2 from the germline V gene are DFQATT and SNEGSKA (reference sequence). The CDR3 consists of 14 residues. Study findings and constraints: Among T cells, the various subtypes were not distinguishable.

Comment on this clonotype: As yet, its antigen is unknown.

Using TCRalpha and TCRbeta cDNA, the researchers carried out two nested PCRs that lasted roughly 16 and 10 cycles. TCRdb reprocessed the 5' RACE reads and keeps a single row for each CDR3 protein, giving no DNA. This table holds around 380,000 distinct CDR3 sequences. The genes are TRBV20-1 and TRBJ2-3; TCRdb's D gene call, TRBD2, goes unchecked for lack of DNA. Sequencing used blood. The source of this sequence is a human donor with ulcerative colitis or Crohn's disease, or a healthy co-twin of an affected twin (not recorded which). The CDR3 loop reads CGLRASGSADTQYF.